The 24 T cell receptor beta chains given below trace back to one sample, sequenced in a study of sequential checkpoint blockade in melanoma. Treatment: randomized to nivolumab then ipilimumab (arm A) or the reverse (arm B). Sequenced by immunoSEQ multiplex PCR; TCRdb stores in-frame clones only, minus some. The sample shows over 4,500 clones, about 30% of them seen only once. Sequencing used tumor tissue (inferred from file names), obtained from a patient given nivolumab and ipilimumab in sequence. These receptors came from a human donor with melanoma.

There are a few counts of this clone. The chain carries TRBV6-8 and TRBJ2-1; 8 nucleotides align to TRBD2. The CDR3 is 14 residues long. The germline gives CDR1 MNHGY, CDR2 SAAAGT. The trim removed 8 bases at V and 6 bases at J, leaving 9 bases unmatched. The CDR3 protein is CASGEREFTNEQFF. Written as DNA, the CDR3 is TGTGCCAGCGGAGAGCGGGAGTTCACCAATGAGCAGTTCTTC.

The V call is TRBV18, the J call TRBJ2-1; 15 nucleotides agree with TRBD2. Trimming cost V 3 bases and J 7 bases; bases outside gene matches: 1. This CDR3 is 15 amino acids long. Germline V gene data show CDR1 as KGHSH and CDR2 as LQKENI. The CDR3: CASSPGLAGGNEQFF. The CDR3 DNA reads TGTGCCAGCTCACCGGGACTAGCGGGGGGTAATGAGCAGTTCTTC.

This clone was observed at least ten times. The rearrangement links TRBV11-3 to TRBJ2-5, with a weak D call TRBD1 (5 bases). Germline loops: CDR1 SGHNT, CDR2 YENEEA. Between the trimmed V and J ends, which lost 5 bases and 0 bases, there was a span of 10 bases. This CDR3 contains 14 residues. CDR3 nucleotide sequence: TGTGCCAGCAGCCTCGACAGAAACCAAGAGACCCAGTACTTC. Protein sequence: CASSLDRNQETQYF.

The chain joins TRBV4-1 to TRBJ2-5; no firm D call. The V end lost 0 bases, the J end lost 1 base, and 9 bases lay between the germline ends. CDR1 and CDR2 from the germline V gene are MGHRA and YSYEKL. The CDR3 contains 15 residues. The chain's CDR3 is CASSQDYAAQETQYF. CDR3 DNA: TGCGCCAGCAGCCAAGATTATGCGGCCCAAGAGACCCAGTACTTC.

This clone has more than one count but fewer than ten. CDR3: CASSLEFRGALSGNTIYF. The DNA for the CDR3 is TGTGCCAGCAGCTTAGAATTTAGGGGGGCACTCTCTGGAAACACCATATATTTT. The chain recombines TRBV11-3 with TRBJ1-3, with D perhaps TRBD1 (6 bases). Trimming shortened V by 0 bases and J by 0 bases, and 15 bases separated the two germline ends. Germline values: CDR1 SGHNT, CDR2 YENEEA. CDR3 length equals 18 residues.

The J gene is TRBJ2-3, the V gene TRBV6-8; 8 bases are a match to TRBD1. The CDR3 covers 15 residues. The ends lost 2 bases at V and 4 bases at J; junction bases unmatched: 5. CDR1 and CDR2 from the germline V gene are MNHGY and SAAAGT. This chain's CDR3 is CASSYRTGRADTQYF. Here the CDR3 DNA reads TGTGCCAGCAGTTACCGGACAGGGCGGGCAGATACGCAGTATTTT.

The chain is built from TRBV19 and TRBJ2-7, with D possibly TRBD1 on 6 matching bases. Trimming cost V 6 bases and J 2 bases, with 17 bases left between them. Germline V gene lookup returns CDR1 LNHDA and CDR2 SQIVND (reference sequence). The CDR3 is made up of 15 amino acids. In DNA, the CDR3 is TGTGCCAGTAGCTTAGAACAGGGAATCACCTACGAGCAGTACTTC. Amino acid sequence: CASSLEQGITYEQYF.

By sample fraction, this clone is medium-sized. This chain links TRBV6-8 with TRBJ1-4, with 8 bases that match TRBD1. CDR3 length equals 13 residues. The V segment lost 6 bases and the J segment 7 bases; nucleotides outside the gene matches: 4. The germline V gene encodes CDR1 MNHGY and CDR2 SAAAGT. DNA of the CDR3: TGTGCCAGCAGCCTACAGGGGGTTGAAAAACTGTTTTTT. Its protein product is CASSLQGVEKLFF.

In this sample, this clone turned up a few times. V usage is TRBV6-8 and J usage is TRBJ2-3; the match to TRBD2 covers 14 bases. Looked up from germline, CDR1 is MNHGY and CDR2 is SAAAGT. This CDR3 has 15 residues. The V and J ends lost 5 bases and 6 bases, in that order; junction bases with no gene match: 4. CDR3 residues: CASSPGTSGSDTQYF. The CDR3 nucleotides are TGTGCCAGCAGTCCCGGGACTAGCGGGAGTGATACGCAGTATTTT.

This clone was found a few times. The V call is TRBV28, the J call TRBJ2-1, with 15 nucleotides matching TRBD2. This CDR3 is built from 19 residues. The germline gives CDR1 MDHEN, CDR2 SYDVKM. V trimming: 4 bases; J trimming: 9 bases; junction bases outside the gene matches: 16. CDR3 coding DNA: TGTGCCAGCAGTTCTCAGACCGGGACTAGCGGGAGGACGACAAGTGAGCAGTTCTTC. Protein: CASSSQTGTSGRTTSEQFF.

Many counts were recorded for this clone. This chain joins TRBV4-1 and TRBJ1-2; 12 nucleotides agree with TRBD1. V shed 0 bases, J shed 8 bases, and the junction held 10 bases outside the gene matches. In germline, CDR1 is MGHRA, CDR2 YSYEKL. This CDR3 comprises 17 residues. The CDR3 region has the DNA TGCGCCAGCAGCCAAGACCAGGGGACAGGGGGCGCGAGCGGCTACACCTTC. Protein: CASSQDQGTGGASGYTF.

The chain has TRBV18 and TRBJ1-2; D ambiguous. Trimming removed 1 base at V and 1 base at J, with 4 bases between. CDR1 and CDR2 (germline): KGHSH, LQKENI. CDR3 size: 13 residues. CDR3 DNA sequence: TGTGCCAGCTCACCACGGGTTAACTATGGCTACACCTTC. Protein: CASSPRVNYGYTF.

This clone was detected a few times. This chain connects TRBV28 to TRBJ2-5, with a tentative D call TRBD1 (6 bases). Germline V gives CDR1 MDHEN, CDR2 SYDVKM. V was shortened by 8 bases and J by 5 bases, with 21 bases between the two germline ends. The CDR3 spans 15 residues. For the CDR3, the DNA is TGTGCCAGCGCTTTCGTACAGGGTGGAGACGAGACCCAGTACTTC. Protein product: CASAFVQGGDETQYF.

By sample fraction, this clone is medium-sized. The CDR3 DNA reads TGTGCCAGCAGGAAGACGGCTCCGGGACAGCCCCAGCATTTT. This gives the protein CASRKTAPGQPQHF. V gene TRBV28 combines with J gene TRBJ1-5; D gene ambiguous. The length of the CDR3 is 14 residues. CDR1 and CDR2 from the germline V gene are MDHEN and SYDVKM. With 6 bases removed from V and 7 bases from J, the gap between germline ends came to 16 bases.

This clone came up a few times. This rearrangement joins TRBV7-4 to TRBJ1-1; D is undetermined. This CDR3 comprises 13 residues. V lost 4 bases and J 5 bases, leaving 11 bases between the germline ends. CDR1 and CDR2 from the germline V gene are SGHVT and SQSDAQ. This CDR3 reads CASSSREGTEAFF. The CDR3 DNA reads as TGTGCCAGCAGCTCACGTGAGGGAACTGAAGCTTTCTTT.

In its sample, this clone was seen a few times. V is TRBV9 and J is TRBJ2-1; perhaps TRBD2 as D (6 bases). The CDR3 has 15 amino acids. The germline V gene encodes CDR1 SGDLS and CDR2 YYNGEE. Trimming stripped 3 bases from V and 2 bases from J, with 12 bases between. CDR3 loop: CASSARLVPYNEQFF. The CDR3 nucleotides are TGTGCCAGCAGCGCCCGACTAGTTCCCTACAATGAGCAGTTCTTC.

V usage is TRBV9 and J usage is TRBJ2-3; 10 bases match TRBD1. The V and J ends lost 7 bases and 4 bases, in that order; junction bases with no gene match: 6. Germline V gives CDR1 SGDLS, CDR2 YYNGEE. The CDR3 covers 14 residues. The CDR3, as DNA: TGTGCCAGCCAGGGACAGGGGTTGTCAGATACGCAGTATTTT. Amino acid sequence: CASQGQGLSDTQYF. The full variable domain, with the rest looked up from reference TRBV9 and TRBJ2-3, is DSGVTQTPKHLITATGQRVTLRCSPRSGDLSVYWYQQSLDQGLQFLIQYYNGEERAKGNILERFSAQQFPDLHSELNLSSLELGDSALYFCASQGQGLSDTQYFGPGTRLTVL.

The chain carries TRBV6-8 and TRBJ2-7; D might be TRBD2 (7 bases). This CDR3 comprises 16 residues. Germline CDR1 and CDR2: MNHGY and SAAAGT. Deletions cut 6 bases from V and 2 bases from J, with 20 bases between. The CDR3 nucleotides are TGTGCCAGCAGGCCCCTGGGGGGGCGGGGAGCCTACGAGCAGTACTTC. Translating gives CASRPLGGRGAYEQYF.

This clone has at least ten counts. In nucleotides, the CDR3 is TGTGCCAGCAGCTTGTTTGGGGCGGGGGAAAAACTGTTTTTT. As protein: CASSLFGAGEKLFF. V and J are TRBV11-3 and TRBJ1-4; tentatively, D is TRBD1 (5 bases). V gave up 3 bases and J gave up 8 bases, with 13 bases separating them. Per the germline V gene, CDR1 is SGHNT and CDR2 is YENEEA. This CDR3 spans 14 amino acids.

The rearrangement joins TRBV19 to TRBJ2-7; 7 bases fit TRBD2. CDR3 length: 16 amino acids. Germline V gene lookup returns CDR1 LNHDA and CDR2 SQIVND (reference sequence). Trimming took 3 bases from V and 3 from J; bases not matched to a gene: 11. The CDR3 DNA is TGTGCCAGTAGTATTGAAGTGGCGGGAGTGGGCTACGAGCAGTACTTC. Its translation: CASSIEVAGVGYEQYF.

The chain employs TRBV6-8 and TRBJ2-7; D assignment may be TRBD1 or TRBD2 (5 bases each). Germline V CDR1 and CDR2: MNHGY, SAAAGT. The CDR3 is made up of 13 amino acids. V gave up 5 bases and J gave up 2 bases, with 10 bases separating them. The CDR3 region has the DNA TGTGCCAGCAGTCGGGACGCGGCCTACGAGCAGTACTTC. Protein sequence: CASSRDAAYEQYF.

The V and J genes are TRBV6-8 and TRBJ1-2, with a tentative D call TRBD1 (6 bases). Germline CDR1 is MNHGY and CDR2 is SAAAGT. V lost 2 bases to trimming and J lost 6 bases, with 16 bases between them. This CDR3 is built from 15 residues. CDR3 amino acids: CASSYDGGRGNGYTF. Here the CDR3 DNA reads TGTGCCAGCAGTTACGATGGGGGCAGAGGGAATGGCTACACCTTC.

This clone was recorded a few times. V and J are TRBV11-3 and TRBJ2-6; 12 bases map to TRBD2. The V segment lost 1 base and the J segment 2 bases; nucleotides outside the gene matches: 6. The CDR3 totals 19 residues. Germline V gives CDR1 SGHNT, CDR2 YENEEA. Written as DNA, the CDR3 is TGTGCCAGCAGCTTAGTGGTACTAGCGGGAGGAACTGGGGCCAACGTCCTGACTTTC. As protein: CASSLVVLAGGTGANVLTF.

A single count supports this clone. The chain combines TRBV29-1 with TRBJ2-7; 7 positions match TRBD1. Germline V gene sequence: CDR1 SQVTM, CDR2 ANQGSEA. V shed 6 bases and J 0 bases; nucleotides not matched to a gene: 8. The CDR3 runs 14 residues. The CDR3, as DNA: TGCAGCGTAGCTGGACAGGCTAGCTCCTACGAGCAGTACTTC. Its protein is CSVAGQASSYEQYF.